This entry lists 13 T cell receptor beta chains sequenced from one sample in a study of OX40 agonist ivuxolimab in advanced cancers. The library was prepared using the immunoSEQ multiplex PCR assay. TCRdb took this table from immuneACCESS and kept in-frame rearrangements with V and J called. Such tables lack part of the clones; where checked against another copy, unresolved V genes explain under half of the gap, and the rest is unexplained. The sample yields some 78,000 clones; 70% to 90% were counted once. Clones ranked in the top ten supply about 0.45% of the sample. The input for sequencing was CD4+ or CD8+ T cells sorted from blood, taken in a trial of the OX40 agonist ivuxolimab. These receptors all stem from an adult with an advanced solid tumor such as melanoma, head and neck, liver or kidney cancer.

The genes are TRBV4-3 and TRBJ1-2; D is unresolved. Germline V gene sequence: CDR1 LGHNA, CDR2 YSLEER. The V end lost 1 base, the J end lost 6 bases, and 21 bases lay between the germline ends. The CDR3 loop spans 17 amino acids. The CDR3 loop is CASSQGAVGPPAHGYTF. Written as DNA, the CDR3 is TGCGCCAGCAGCCAAGGGGCTGTCGGCCCCCCAGCGCATGGCTACACCTTC.

The rearrangement links TRBV7-2 to TRBJ1-3; the D is unclear. This CDR3 is built from 16 residues. V lost 4 bases, J lost 0 bases, and 13 bases lay in between. CDR1 is SGHTA and CDR2 is FQGNSA in the germline V gene. CDR3 loop: CASSSTQPSSGNTIYF. In nucleotides, the CDR3 is TGTGCCAGCAGCTCCACACAGCCGAGCTCTGGAAACACCATATATTTT.

The gene calls are TRBV9 and TRBJ2-2, with 8 bases identical to TRBD2. With 3 bases clipped from V and 1 base from J, the junction kept 8 bases outside the gene matches. The length of the CDR3 is 17 residues. Germline CDR1 is SGDLS and CDR2 is YYNGEE. CDR3: CASSGGRGAQNTGELFF. The CDR3 DNA sequence: TGTGCCAGCAGCGGGGGGCGGGGGGCGCAGAACACCGGGGAGCTGTTTTTT.

The chain's CDR3 is CASSKRDEQFF. The DNA of the CDR3 is TGTGCCAGTAGCAAAAGAGACGAGCAGTTCTTC. The gene calls are TRBV19 and TRBJ2-1; D ambiguous. Looked up from germline, CDR1 is LNHDA and CDR2 is SQIVND (reference sequence). CDR3 length: 11 amino acids. Trimming shortened V by 6 bases and J by 10 bases, and 10 bases separated the two germline ends.

The V gene is TRBV19, the J gene TRBJ1-2; 8 bases fit TRBD1. The V gene's germline CDR1 is LNHDA and CDR2 SQIVND (reference sequence). This CDR3 spans 14 amino acids. V dropped 2 bases and J dropped 6; count of bases not matched to a gene: 5. CDR3 nucleotide sequence: TGTGCCAGTAGTATATCAGGGGGCGTGGATGGCTACACCTTC. Encoded protein: CASSISGGVDGYTF. The whole variable domain, filled in from reference TRBV19 and TRBJ1-2, reads DGGITQSPKYLFRKEGQNVTLSCEQNLNHDAMYWYRQDPGQGLRLIYYSQIVNDFQKGDIAEGYSVSREKKESFPLTVTSAQKNPTAFYLCASSISGGVDGYTFGSGTRLTVV.

The V and J genes are TRBV6-1 and TRBJ2-1; D remains ambiguous. Germline CDR1 and CDR2: MNHNS and SASEGT. The CDR3 is 11 amino acids. Deletions cut 5 bases from V and 9 bases from J, with 8 bases between. CDR3 sequence reads: CASSSGAEQFF. Written as DNA, the CDR3 is TGTGCCAGCAGTTCCGGTGCTGAGCAGTTCTTC.

The chain carries TRBV5-5 and TRBJ1-1; no clear D. The CDR3 spans 14 residues. V lost 3 bases, J lost 4 bases, and 13 bases lay in between. Germline CDR1 is SGHKS and CDR2 is YYEKEE (reference sequence). The CDR3 sequence is CASSWGTGVTEAFF. CDR3 DNA sequence: TGTGCCAGCAGCTGGGGTACCGGGGTCACTGAAGCTTTCTTT.

This clone was observed a handful of times. A read error may account for a junction end that differs from germline. The rearrangement joins TRBV7-7 to TRBJ2-3; 8 bases align to TRBD2. Germline V lookup: CDR1 SSHAT, CDR2 FNYEAQ (reference sequence). The CDR3 totals 14 residues. The CDR3 is CASSLTSGTDTQYF. DNA of the CDR3: TGTGCTAGCAGCTTAACTAGCGGTACAGATACGCAGTATTTT.

This clone was picked up one time. The chain links TRBV5-1 to TRBJ2-4, with D possibly matching TRBD2 (5 bases). Germline CDR1 and CDR2: SGHRS and YFSETQ. V lost 0 bases to trimming and J lost 3 bases, with 16 bases between them. This CDR3 has 17 amino acids. CDR3 in amino acids: CASSLDGVIGNKNIQYF. Written as DNA, the CDR3 is TGCGCCAGCAGCTTGGACGGGGTAATAGGTAACAAAAACATTCAGTACTTC.

The chain combines TRBV10-2 with TRBJ2-5; 7 bases are shared with TRBD1. The CDR3 is made up of 14 amino acids. J gave up 0 bases and V 3 bases, and 1 base lay outside the gene matches. Germline CDR1 WSHSY, CDR2 SAAADI. CDR3 sequence: CASSDGTDQETQYF. DNA for the CDR3: TGCGCCAGCAGTGACGGGACAGACCAAGAGACCCAGTACTTC.

The chain recombines TRBV11-1 with TRBJ2-5; TRBD1 is a possible D gene (6 bases). The CDR3 contains 16 residues. V lost 1 base and J 2 bases, leaving 14 bases between the germline ends. Germline V lookup: CDR1 SGHAT, CDR2 FQDESV (reference sequence). The CDR3 nucleotides read TGTGCCAGCAGCTTAGTCTTCTGGGACACTCAAGAGACCCAGTACTTC. This codes for CASSLVFWDTQETQYF.

This clone was recorded only once. The chain links TRBV10-3 to TRBJ2-2; TRBD1 agrees at 8 bases. Germline-derived CDR1 and CDR2 are ENHRY and SYGVKD. The CDR3 loop spans 16 amino acids. Unmatched junction bases numbered 7, after V lost 3 bases and J lost 4 bases. The CDR3 nucleotides are TGTGCCATCAGTGAAGGGGTGGGACAGGCCACCGGGGAGCTGTTTTTT. It yields the protein CAISEGVGQATGELFF.

V usage is TRBV29-1 and J usage is TRBJ1-1, with D hard to call. This CDR3 has 11 amino acids. Looked up from germline, CDR1 is SQVTM and CDR2 is ANQGSEA. Trimming pared 6 bases from V and 6 bases from J, leaving 11 bases between. CDR3 nucleotides: TGCAGCGTCAGAGTGTCCGCTGAAGCTTTCTTT. Amino acids: CSVRVSAEAFF.